This T cell receptor (beta chain) appears in the sequencing data of a study of cytomegalovirus exposure and HLA in healthy donors. Study observations and caveats: A previous analysis found most TCR beta V segments productive roughly 87% or roughly 30% of the time.

A note on this clone: The antigen is undetermined.

Vbeta (60) and Jbeta (13) primers were used in the PCR. Using immunoSEQ multiplex PCR, the repertoire was profiled, and TCRdb retains in-frame clones only, with some absent. Seen here are around 140,000 clones, approximately 80% observed once, and the top ten hold approximately 3.8%. Germline loops: CDR1 SQVTM, CDR2 ANQGSEA. CDR3 length equals 12 residues. The V gene lost 6 bases and the J gene lost 1 base, with 9 bases spanning the gap. The chain recombines TRBV29-1 with TRBJ1-2; D not resolved. The sequence was obtained from a male donor in good health and CMV-seronegative. The sequencing sample was made of PBMCs. The CDR3 bases are TGCAGCGTGGAACCGGTTAACTATGGCTACACCTTC. The encoded protein is CSVEPVNYGYTF.